The rows below give T cell receptor beta chains drawn from one sample of a study of shared clonotypes between healthy human individuals. Clones were read by immunoSEQ multiplex PCR, and TCRdb kept only the in-frame ones, dropping some. The repertoire includes about 1.5 million clones, nearly 99% of them detected once, and roughly 0.4% sits in the top ten. The sample consisted of naive CD4+ T cells sorted from blood. Receptor source: a man in his thirties or forties in good health. The CDR3 runs from the conserved cysteine through the conserved F or W. The D gene is left open where the match is weak. Some rows have no size entry. The others give once, few or many, or a class for an expanded clone.

abundance	d_gene	v_gene	j_gene	CDR3nt	CDR3aa
.	.	TRBV11-2	TRBJ2-5	TGTGCCAGCAGCTTAATAGAGACCCAGTACTTC	CASSLIETQYF
once	TRBD1	TRBV29-1	TRBJ1-1	TGCAGCGTCCACAGGGGCGGGACTGAAGCTTTCTTT	CSVHRGGTEAFF
.	.	TRBV7-9	TRBJ1-3	TGTGCCAGCACCTCCGGGGGCAGGGAAGGTCACGGAAACACCATATATTTT	CASTSGGREGHGNTIYF
.	.	TRBV6-1	TRBJ1-5	TGTGCCAGCAGTGAAGTGTGGGGCAATCAGCCCCAGCATTTT	CASSEVWGNQPQHF
.	.	TRBV28	TRBJ2-3	TGTGCCAGCAGTTCACGGGATACGCAGTATTTT	CASSSRDTQYF
once	.	TRBV10-3	TRBJ2-3	TGTGCCATCAGTGCGACAGGAGGAAAGGGGACAGATACGCAGTATTTT	CAISATGGKGTDTQYF
.	TRBD2	TRBV2	TRBJ2-2	TGTGCCAGCAGCCGAGGGACTAGCGGGACCGGGGAGCTGTTTTTT	CASSRGTSGTGELFF
.	TRBD1	TRBV6-5	TRBJ1-1	TGTGCCAGCAGTAGACAGGGGATGAACACTGAAGCTTTCTTT	CASSRQGMNTEAFF
.	TRBD1	TRBV7-9	TRBJ1-4	TGTGCCAGCAGCTTCGGGACAGCTTATGAAAAACTGTTTTTT	CASSFGTAYEKLFF
.	.	TRBV28	TRBJ2-5	TGTGCCAGCAGCCTCCGTGACTTAAAAGAGACCCAGTACTTC	CASSLRDLKETQYF
.	.	TRBV10-2	TRBJ2-5	TGCGCCAGCAGTGAGTCGTTTGGTGGGAGAACGGCCCCGGTTTGGGAGACCCAGTACTTC	CASSESFGGRTAPVWETQYF
.	.	TRBV4-2	TRBJ2-7	TGTGCCAGCAGCCAAGATCTCGAGGTTCCGTACGAGCAGTACTTC	CASSQDLEVPYEQYF
.	.	TRBV10-2	TRBJ1-3	TGCGCCAGCAGTGAATCAGCTGGGAATGGAAACACCATATATTTT	CASSESAGNGNTIYF
.	TRBD2	TRBV5-1	TRBJ2-4	TGCGCCAGCAGCTCAAATTTAGCGGGAGTAAACATTCAGTACTTC	CASSSNLAGVNIQYF